This TCR beta chain was captured by sequencing in a study of CD8 T cells in ankylosing spondylitis. Making the TCR beta libraries involved quantitative 5'-RACE with molecular barcodes. TCRdb analysed the 5' RACE reads with MiXCR anew, one entry per CDR3 protein. The sample includes roughly 240,000 distinct CDR3 sequences, roughly 32% of them seen just once. The CDR3 loop spans 17 amino acids. V was cut by 0 bases and J by 0 bases, with 16 bases left in between. Overall study findings and caveats: Significant enrichment of disease-linked clones was reported in matched ankylosing spondylitis synovial fluid. Several highly homologous variants made up a TCR beta motif that seemed to typify ankylosing spondylitis blood.

Points on this clonotype: No antigen is known for it.

V is TRBV5-7 and J is TRBJ2-7, with D possibly TRBD1 on 6 matching bases. TRBV5-7 has ORF status, its function being uncertain. The sequenced sample was blood, either unsorted or a sorted T cell fraction (not recorded which). The receptor's source is a male donor with ankylosing spondylitis or in good health (not recorded which). Here the CDR3 DNA reads TGTGCCAGCAGCTTGGTGGGGTTAGGACAGAGCTCCTACGAGCAGTACTTC. Its translation is CASSLVGLGQSSYEQYF.